Presented here are 15 T cell receptor beta chains from one specimen sequenced in a study of blood T cell repertoires in COVID-19. Clones were read by immunoSEQ multiplex PCR, and TCRdb kept only the in-frame ones, dropping some. The data hold roughly 60,000 clones, with roughly 88% observed a single time. The sequenced sample consisted of peripheral blood. These receptor sequences come from a human donor in a cohort sampled during active COVID-19.

J is TRBJ1-2 and V is TRBV9, with a weak D call TRBD1 (5 bases). The CDR3 spans 14 residues. Germline V gene sequence: CDR1 SGDLS, CDR2 YYNGEE. Between the trimmed V and J ends, which lost 0 bases and 3 bases, there was a span of 9 bases. CDR3 residues: CASSVDLGHYGYTF. In nucleotides, the CDR3 is TGTGCCAGCAGCGTAGATCTGGGGCACTATGGCTACACCTTC.

This chain links TRBV6-1 with TRBJ1-1; D gene uncertain. Trimming left V 3 bases short and J 0 bases short, with 5 bases between. There are 13 residues in the CDR3. Germline-derived CDR1 and CDR2 are MNHNS and SASEGT. CDR3 in DNA: TGTGCCAGCAGTGACAAAATGAACACTGAAGCTTTCTTT. It codes for CASSDKMNTEAFF.

This chain uses TRBV18 with TRBJ1-1; TRBD1 might be the D (6 bases). Germline CDR1 reads KGHSH; CDR2 reads LQKENI. The CDR3 extends over 15 amino acids. Trimming took 5 bases from V and 7 from J, leaving 20 bases between them. The DNA of the CDR3 is TGTGCCAGCTCATCTTATCACGGGGGGGCTGGTGAAGCTTTCTTT. This encodes CASSSYHGGAGEAFF.

The chain joins TRBV5-4 to TRBJ1-1; maybe TRBD1 (5 bases). This CDR3 spans 15 amino acids. Germline CDR1 reads SGHNT; CDR2 reads YYREEE (reference sequence). The V end lost 4 bases, the J end lost 0 bases, and 13 bases lay between the germline ends. This chain's CDR3 is CASSEGLSMNTEAFF. The CDR3 DNA is TGTGCCAGCAGCGAGGGACTGAGTATGAACACTGAAGCTTTCTTT.

This rearrangement joins TRBV12-3 or TRBV12-4 to TRBJ2-1, with TRBD2 as a possible D gene (6 bases). CDR3 length: 9 residues. The germline V and J ends were trimmed by 8 bases and 13 bases, with 9 bases remaining between them. The CDR3 loop is CASGTSQFF. The CDR3 DNA reads as TGTGCCAGCGGGACTTCACAGTTCTTC.

The chain has TRBV29-1 and TRBJ2-1; TRBD2 matches at 7 bases. CDR1 and CDR2 (germline): SQVTM, ANQGSEA. Trimming at V came to 6 bases and at J to 4 bases, leaving 9 bases not matched to a gene. The CDR3 is 14 residues long. CDR3 nucleotides: TGCAGCGTAACTATAGGACTAGGGTACAATGAGCAGTTCTTC. Its translation is CSVTIGLGYNEQFF.

In its sample, this clone was seen once. The chain joins TRBV7-9 to TRBJ2-4; D perhaps matches TRBD2 (5 bases). The CDR3 is 13 amino acids. Trimming removed 5 bases at V and 11 bases at J, with 16 bases between. Germline V gene data show CDR1 as SEHNR and CDR2 as FQNEAQ (reference sequence). The CDR3 protein is CASSPESRGFQYF. The CDR3 region has the DNA TGTGCCAGCAGCCCCGAATCTCGAGGGTTTCAGTACTTC.

The genes are TRBV10-3 and TRBJ1-2; 9 nucleotides align to TRBD1. V dropped 6 bases and J dropped 5; count of bases not matched to a gene: 13. CDR3 length: 16 amino acids. Per the germline V gene, CDR1 is ENHRY and CDR2 is SYGVKD. CDR3 in DNA: TGTGCCATCAGCGGGACAGGGCGATCTTCGGGGTATGGCTACACCTTC. Its translation: CAISGTGRSSGYGYTF.

The chain joins TRBV28 to TRBJ2-5, with D possibly matching TRBD1 (7 bases). Deletions cut 3 bases from V and 0 bases from J, with 11 bases between. Per the germline V gene, CDR1 is MDHEN and CDR2 is SYDVKM. The CDR3 is 15 amino acids. The CDR3 is CASSLQGEDQETQYF. DNA of the CDR3: TGTGCCAGCAGTTTGCAGGGGGAGGACCAAGAGACCCAGTACTTC.

This CDR3 is CASSPPGLAKDNEQFF. CDR3 DNA: TGCGCCAGCAGCCCCCCCGGACTAGCGAAAGACAATGAGCAGTTCTTC. V is TRBV4-1 and J is TRBJ2-1; 9 positions agree with TRBD2. Germline CDR1 MGHRA, CDR2 YSYEKL. Trimming took 4 bases from V and 5 from J; bases not matched to a gene: 9. This CDR3 is 16 amino acids long.

The rearrangement links TRBV7-2 to TRBJ2-1; 7 nucleotides agree with TRBD2. V lost 8 bases, J lost 1 base, and 5 bases stayed unmatched. There are 14 residues in the CDR3. Germline V lookup: CDR1 SGHTA, CDR2 FQGNSA. The CDR3 DNA is TGTGCCAGCGGGGAGGGCCTGTCCTACAATGAGCAGTTCTTC. It yields the protein CASGEGLSYNEQFF.

This rearrangement joins TRBV19 to TRBJ1-2, with 9 nucleotides matching TRBD1. CDR1 LNHDA and CDR2 SQIVND come from the germline V gene (reference sequence). CDR3 length equals 14 residues. J lost 6 bases, V lost 11 bases, and 13 bases had no gene match. CDR3 in DNA: TGTGCCGGCGGCGGGACAGGGTTTTCGGATGGCTACACCTTC. It yields the protein CAGGGTGFSDGYTF.

The chain carries TRBV6-2 or TRBV6-3 and TRBJ1-1; D call uncertain. The CDR3 runs to 15 residues. Germline V gives CDR1 MNHEY, CDR2 SVGEGT. Trimming took 0 bases from V and 6 from J, leaving 14 bases between them. In DNA form, the CDR3 reads TGTGCCAGCAGTTACTCAGTAGTCGTCCCCGCTGAAGCTTTCTTT. Translating it yields CASSYSVVVPAEAFF.

V gene TRBV19 combines with J gene TRBJ2-5; D is perhaps TRBD1 (6 bases). V was pared by 6 bases and J by 5 bases, with 10 bases between. CDR1 is LNHDA, CDR2 SQIVND, per germline (reference sequence). There are 12 residues in the CDR3. The CDR3: CASRGQYETQYF. Here the CDR3 DNA reads TGTGCCAGTAGAGGACAGTATGAGACCCAGTACTTC.

The chain is built from TRBV9 and TRBJ2-1, with 7 bases lining up with TRBD2. The CDR3 contains 15 residues. Trimming removed 0 bases from V and 1 base from J; junction bases left unmatched: 1. Germline CDR1 and CDR2: SGDLS and YYNGEE. CDR3 sequence (DNA): TGTGCCAGCAGCGTAGCGGGGGGATCCTACAATGAGCAGTTCTTC. Translating it yields CASSVAGGSYNEQFF.